The source of this T cell receptor (beta chain) is a study of blood T cell repertoires in COVID-19. This clone has just one count. TCRdb keeps only in-frame clones here, not all; method: immunoSEQ multiplex PCR. The sample consists of fewer than 250,000 clones, 86% of them appearing once. J lost 4 bases, V lost 3 bases, and 11 bases had no gene match. Germline-derived CDR1 and CDR2 are SGHTA and FQGNSA. The CDR3 totals 18 residues. The sequencing sample was made of peripheral blood. The sequence was collected from an older woman who had recovered from COVID-19. The chain uses TRBV7-2 and TRBJ2-2; TRBD2 matches 10 bases. The CDR3 sequence is CASSFTSGDPMGTGELFF. The CDR3 DNA reads as TGTGCCAGCAGCTTTACTAGCGGGGACCCGATGGGCACCGGGGAGCTGTTTTTT. The full variable domain, its missing parts supplied by reference TRBV7-2 and TRBJ2-2, is GAGVSQSPSNKVTEKGKDVELRCDPISGHTALYWYRQSLGQGLEFLIYFQGNSAPDKSGLPSDRFSAERTGGSVSTLTIQRTQQEDSAVYLCASSFTSGDPMGTGELFFGEGSRLTVL.